This T cell receptor (beta chain) was sequenced for a study of blood T cell repertoires in COVID-19. Per the original methods: For nucleated cells, counts were estimated from reference gene primer amplification. TCRdb's copy holds only in-frame clones and misses some; the assay was immunoSEQ multiplex PCR. The DNA gave D and trimming, while V, J and clone size come from that table. The sample holds some 370,000 clones, 75% to 90% seen once. The CDR3 sequence is 12 residues long. The V end lost 6 bases, the J end lost 11 bases, and 16 bases lay between the germline ends. The germline V gene has CDR1 MDHEN and CDR2 SYDVKM. Individuals drawn from under 30 US areas were roughly 18 to 100 years old.

The chain joins TRBV28 to TRBJ1-1; D gene uncertain. Specimen: PBMCs or T cells enriched from blood (not recorded which). The clonotype originates from a woman in her forties or fifties who had recovered from COVID-19. In nucleotides, the CDR3 is TGTGCCAGCAGGGACTTCACACTGAACGCTTTCTTT. It yields the protein CASRDFTLNAFF.